A selection of T cell receptor beta chains follows, all from one sample in a study of Ad26.COV2.S vaccination and SARS-CoV-2 variants. Assay: immunoSEQ multiplex PCR; the TCRdb copy retains only in-frame clones and omits some. This table has a few hundred thousand clones, around 89% appearing once. Sequencing used peripheral blood, obtained in a trial of Ad26.COV2.S vaccine versus placebo. These receptor sequences come from a person between 18 and 65 years old who received the Ad26.COV2.S COVID-19 vaccine or a placebo. Both conserved end residues are part of each CDR3. D genes are given only for firm matches. Only some rows state a clone size, as once, few, many or a class for expanded clones.

V gene: TRBV9; J gene: TRBJ2-7; D gene: -; clone size: -; CDR3 DNA: TGTGCCAGCAGCGAAGCACCAGTCATTCAAGGGTACGAGCAGTACTTC; CDR3 protein: CASSEAPVIQGYEQYF
V gene: TRBV28; J gene: TRBJ2-4; D gene: TRBD1; clone size: -; CDR3 DNA: TGTGCCAGCAGTTTAGGGACAGTTAAAAACATTCAGTACTTC; CDR3 protein: CASSLGTVKNIQYF
V gene: TRBV18; J gene: TRBJ2-7; D gene: -; clone size: -; CDR3 DNA: TGTGCCAGCTCGCCTGGACACCAAAGGTCCTACGAGCAGTACTTC; CDR3 protein: CASSPGHQRSYEQYF
V gene: TRBV28; J gene: TRBJ2-4; D gene: -; clone size: once; CDR3 DNA: TGTGCCAGCTCCGGGGCTTCCAAAAACATTCAGTACTTC; CDR3 protein: CASSGASKNIQYF
V gene: TRBV4-2; J gene: TRBJ2-7; D gene: -; clone size: -; CDR3 DNA: TGTGCCAGCAGCCAAGCGGAGCTCCTCCGAGGCGACGAGCAGTACTTC; CDR3 protein: CASSQAELLRGDEQYF
V gene: TRBV5-1; J gene: TRBJ1-3; D gene: TRBD1; clone size: -; CDR3 DNA: TGCGCCAGCAGCTTGACAGGGGGCGGTTTATCCTCTGGAAACACCATATATTTT; CDR3 protein: CASSLTGGGLSSGNTIYF
V gene: TRBV30; J gene: TRBJ2-7; D gene: -; clone size: -; CDR3 DNA: TGTGCCTCCCAGGGGACAACCACTACGAAGCAGTACTTC; CDR3 protein: CASQGTTTTKQYF
V gene: TRBV18; J gene: TRBJ2-7; D gene: -; clone size: -; CDR3 DNA: TGTGCCAGCTCACCAGGCAGCTCCTACGAGCAGTACTTC; CDR3 protein: CASSPGSSYEQYF
V gene: TRBV5-1; J gene: TRBJ2-7; D gene: TRBD2; clone size: -; CDR3 DNA: TGCGCCAGCAGCTGGGGACTAGCGGAGACCTACGAGCAGTACTTC; CDR3 protein: CASSWGLAETYEQYF
V gene: TRBV6-6; J gene: TRBJ1-2; D gene: TRBD1; clone size: -; CDR3 DNA: TGTGCCAGCAGAGCCGGGACAGCTAACTCCTATGGCTACACCTTC; CDR3 protein: CASRAGTANSYGYTF
V gene: TRBV28; J gene: TRBJ2-7; D gene: TRBD1; clone size: -; CDR3 DNA: TGTGCCAGCAGCACGGACCGGGACAGGGAACCCTACGAGCAGTACTTC; CDR3 protein: CASSTDRDREPYEQYF
V gene: TRBV28; J gene: TRBJ1-4; D gene: -; clone size: few; CDR3 DNA: TGTGCCAGCAGTTTAGAGGGCTACAATGAAAAACTGTTTTTT; CDR3 protein: CASSLEGYNEKLFF
V gene: TRBV7-9; J gene: TRBJ2-7; D gene: TRBD2; clone size: few; CDR3 DNA: TGTGCCAGCAGCTCACAACCCCGGACTAGCGACTACGAGCAGTACTTC; CDR3 protein: CASSSQPRTSDYEQYF
V gene: TRBV19; J gene: TRBJ2-1; D gene: -; clone size: -; CDR3 DNA: TGTGCCAGTAGTACCGCCGTGTACAATGAGCAGTTCTTC; CDR3 protein: CASSTAVYNEQFF